This T cell receptor beta chain was recorded in a study of CD8 T cells in ankylosing spondylitis (dated by TCRdb to about 2017). Turning to the overall study: T cell receptor beta repertoires were profiled in healthy donors and ankylosing spondylitis patients so that disease-linked TCR variants could be found. Peripheral blood samples were taken, and synovial fluid was additionally collected from ankylosing spondylitis patients. The full study cohort comprised about 23 ankylosing spondylitis patients and some 100 healthy donors.

A remark on this clonotype: Its specific antigen is unknown. No base-level quality is on record; no much larger clone is a single base apart.

The full study reports these points: Blood from ankylosing spondylitis patients appeared to be characterized by a TCR beta motif made up of under ten highly homologous amino acid variants. The disease-linked clones had a CD8+ phenotype and were found at relatively low frequencies in peripheral blood. The disease-linked clones were reported as significantly enriched in matched synovial fluid samples from ankylosing spondylitis patients. Some motif variants had previously been reported in the synovial fluid and blood of reactive arthritis patients, which suggests shared mechanisms of disease initiation.

Sequenced using an Illumina HiSeq 2500. Quantitative 5'-RACE with molecular barcodes was used to prepare TCR beta libraries. In the authors' own workflow: Disease-linked TCR variants were identified with a new computational method built on a probabilistic model of VDJ rearrangement. In-frame beta chains were kept once TCRdb had trimmed the public reads at Q25 with fastp and called clones with MiXCR. Rows with a matching CDR3 protein are joined into one entry that keeps the most common DNA and genes. The V and J calls were not made by the authors but by TCRdb's processing. Counted in this sample were 700,000 or so distinct CDR3 sequences; around 17% of them appeared once. About 19% of the sample goes to the ten largest clones. CDR1 and CDR2 are read off the germline V gene as SQVTM and ANQGSEA. The junction carries 16 bases between V and J, which are trimmed by 7 bases and 2 bases respectively. Its CDR3 holds 14 amino acids, cysteine through phenylalanine. The sequence is cut down to CDR3 DNA, 42 bases in frame from base 1.

In this chain, TRBV29-1 is recombined with TRBJ2-3; 7 matching bases give a weak D call of TRBD2. This receptor was taken from a male donor with ankylosing spondylitis. Material: blood, either unsorted or a sorted T cell fraction (not recorded which). The DNA is TGCAGCGGGGGAGGGGGGGCTGACACAGATACGCAGTATTTT. Translated, it gives CSGGGGADTDTQYF.